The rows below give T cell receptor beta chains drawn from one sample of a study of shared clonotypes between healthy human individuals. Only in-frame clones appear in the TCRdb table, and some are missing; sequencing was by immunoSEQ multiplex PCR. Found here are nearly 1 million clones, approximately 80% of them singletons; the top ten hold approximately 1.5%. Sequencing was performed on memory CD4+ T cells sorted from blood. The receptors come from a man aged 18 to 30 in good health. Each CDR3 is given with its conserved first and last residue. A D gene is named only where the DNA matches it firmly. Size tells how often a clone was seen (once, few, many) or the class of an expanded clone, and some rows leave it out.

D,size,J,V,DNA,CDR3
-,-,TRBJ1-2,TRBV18,TGTGCCAGCTCACCTCAGGAAGCTAACTATGGCTACACCTTC,CASSPQEANYGYTF
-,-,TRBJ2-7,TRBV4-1,TGCGCCAGCAGCCATCCCGAGCCCAACCCCTACGAGCAGTACTTC,CASSHPEPNPYEQYF
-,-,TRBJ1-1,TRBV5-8,TGTGCCAGCAGCCCCCTTGCCCTCCCCGGGGCTTTCTTT,CASSPLALPGAFF
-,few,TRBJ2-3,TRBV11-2,TGTGCCAGCAGCCCCATAGGATACACAGATACGCAGTATTTT,CASSPIGYTDTQYF
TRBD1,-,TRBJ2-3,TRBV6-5,TGTGCCAGCAGTTCGGGACAGGGGTACTCGACAGATACGCAGTATTTT,CASSSGQGYSTDTQYF
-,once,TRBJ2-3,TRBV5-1,TGCGCCAGCAGCCCAACGGGACTGACGACAAAAGATACGCAGTATTTT,CASSPTGLTTKDTQYF
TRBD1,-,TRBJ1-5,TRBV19,TGTGCCAGTAGTACTACGACAGGGAAGAGCAATCAGCCCCAGCATTTT,CASSTTTGKSNQPQHF
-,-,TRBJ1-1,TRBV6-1,TGTGCCAGCATCTCGGGGCAGGGCGGCACTGAAGCTTTCTTT,CASISGQGGTEAFF
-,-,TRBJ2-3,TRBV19,TGTGCCAGTAGTATCAGAGGATTCACAGATACGCAGTATTTT,CASSIRGFTDTQYF
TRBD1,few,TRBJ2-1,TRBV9,TGTGCCAGCAGCGTGTCGGGACAGGGGCATGAGCAGTTCTTC,CASSVSGQGHEQFF
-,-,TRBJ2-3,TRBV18,TGTGCCAGCTCACCCTCGCGGGTAGCGAGCAGCACAGATACGCAGTATTTT,CASSPSRVASSTDTQYF
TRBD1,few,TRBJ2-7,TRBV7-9,TGTGCCAGCAGCACACAGGGGGTGCAGTACTTC,CASSTQGVQYF
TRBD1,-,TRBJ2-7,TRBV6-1,TGTGCCAGCAGATCCGGGACAGGGTTCTACGAGCAGTACTTC,CASRSGTGFYEQYF
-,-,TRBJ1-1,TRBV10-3,TGTGCCATCAGTGATCTGTCGTGGGCTTTCTTT,CAISDLSWAFF
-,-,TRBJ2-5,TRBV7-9,TGTGCTAGCAGCTCTCTAGCGTCGGAGACCCAGTACTTC,CASSSLASETQYF
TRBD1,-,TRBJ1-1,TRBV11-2,TGTGCCAGCAGCCCGCGGGACAGAGATGTTGAAGCTTTCTTT,CASSPRDRDVEAFF
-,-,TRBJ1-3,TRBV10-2,TGCGCCAGCAGTGAGCAGGGTCAAGGAAACACCATATATTTT,CASSEQGQGNTIYF
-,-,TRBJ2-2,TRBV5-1,TGCGCCAGCAGCTTGACAGGGAACACCGGGGAGCTGTTTTTT,CASSLTGNTGELFF
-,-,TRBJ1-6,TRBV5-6,TGTGCCAGCAGCTTGGACCAAGTGCCTAATTCACCCCTCCACTTT,CASSLDQVPNSPLHF
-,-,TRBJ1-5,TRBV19,TGTGCCAGTAGTATAGGAGGGGAATCAGTAACCCAGCATTTT,CASSIGGESVTQHF
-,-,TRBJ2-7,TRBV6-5,TGTGCCAGCAGTTACGGGACGAAGTACGAGCAGTACTTC,CASSYGTKYEQYF
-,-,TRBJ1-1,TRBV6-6,TGTGCCAGCAGCCAACAGGTCATGAACACTGAAGCTTTCTTT,CASSQQVMNTEAFF
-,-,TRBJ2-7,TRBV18,TGTGCCAGCTCACCACCTCGGGCCCCAGGGATCTCCTACGAGCAGTACTTC,CASSPPRAPGISYEQYF
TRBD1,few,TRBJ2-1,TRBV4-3,TGCGCCAGCAGCCAAGTGGACAGGGGGCCCTACAACGAGCAGTTCTTC,CASSQVDRGPYNEQFF